This T cell receptor (beta chain) emerged from a study of cytomegalovirus exposure and HLA in healthy donors. Study-wide points: It was reported that the classifier diagnosed cytomegalovirus status with high specificity and sensitivity in both the original and validation cohorts.

Assay: immunoSEQ multiplex PCR; the TCRdb copy retains only in-frame clones and omits some. The sample contains nearly 110,000 clones, 88% of which appear only once. V was cut by 1 base and J by 14 bases, with 9 bases left in between. This CDR3 comprises 11 residues. CDR1 is SGHAT and CDR2 is FQNNGV in the germline V gene. The donors were part of the approximately 120-subject validation cohort, which stood apart from the roughly 670-subject first cohort. A note on this clone: Its matching antigen is unknown.

The clonotype comes from a woman aged 18-35 years in good health and CMV-seropositive. Sequenced: PBMCs. The chain couples TRBV11-2 to TRBJ2-1; D is ambiguous. CDR3 region: CASSLAEEEFF. In DNA, the CDR3 is TGTGCCAGCAGCTTAGCTGAAGAGGAGTTCTTC.